Listed below are T cell receptor beta chains from one sample, sequenced in a study of pediatric ulcerative colitis. Only in-frame clones appear in the TCRdb table, and some are missing; sequencing was by immunoSEQ multiplex PCR. The sample records about 64,000 clones, over 70% being singletons. The sequenced material came from blood. The receptors derive from a boy aged 5-17 years with moderate ulcerative colitis. The CDR3 runs from the conserved cysteine through the conserved F or W. Each record gives: D gene, clone size, J gene, V gene, CDR3 DNA, CDR3 protein. The D gene is left open where the match is weak. Only part of the rows carry a size: once, few, many, or a class if the clone is expanded.

>-|-|TRBJ1-2|TRBV18
TGTGCCAGCTCACCCTCGCAGGGGACAACTAACTATGGCTACACCTTC
CASSPSQGTTNYGYTF
>-|-|TRBJ1-2|TRBV27
TGTGCCAGCAGTCCTCTGGACTCTTCTGGGTATGGCTACACCTTC
CASSPLDSSGYGYTF
>-|few|TRBJ1-2|TRBV4-1
TGCGCCAGCAGCCAAGATCGGTTTAGCTACACCTTC
CASSQDRFSYTF
>-|-|TRBJ2-2|TRBV5-1
TGCGCCAGCAGTTGGGGTAACGGCGGGGAGCTGTTTTTT
CASSWGNGGELFF
>-|-|TRBJ2-3|TRBV30
TGTGCCTCCGCGGACATGACAGATACGCAGTATTTT
CASADMTDTQYF
>TRBD2|-|TRBJ2-1|TRBV11-2
TGTGCCAGCAGCTTAGGTGGGCTAGCGGGTTACAATGAGCAGTTCTTC
CASSLGGLAGYNEQFF
>TRBD1|-|TRBJ1-4|TRBV10-3
TGTGCCATCAGGGCAGGGGGAAATGAAAAACTGTTTTTT
CAIRAGGNEKLFF
>TRBD1|-|TRBJ1-5|TRBV4-1
TGCGCCAGCAGCCACGGGACAGTTAATCAGCCCCAGCATTTT
CASSHGTVNQPQHF
>-|-|TRBJ1-2|TRBV5-1
TGCGCCAGCAGCTTAACAGGGCCTAACTATGGCTACACCTTC
CASSLTGPNYGYTF
>-|-|TRBJ1-1|TRBV7-6
TGTGCCAGCAGCTTAGGAGGGGTCACTGAAGCTTTCTTT
CASSLGGVTEAFF
>-|-|TRBJ1-5|TRBV5-4
TGTGCCAGCAGCTTGGAGGCGGCCGATCAGCCCCAGCATTTT
CASSLEAADQPQHF
>-|-|TRBJ2-7|TRBV5-1
TGCGCCAGCAGCTCTCCGGACGAGCAGTACTTC
CASSSPDEQYF
>-|-|TRBJ1-5|TRBV6-5
TGTGCCAGCAGTACCGGGACCGGCAATCAGCCCCAGCATTTT
CASSTGTGNQPQHF
>TRBD1|-|TRBJ1-4|TRBV6-5
TGTGCCAGCAGTTCTGGGGGACAGGGCGGAAAACTGTTTTTT
CASSSGGQGGKLFF
>-|-|TRBJ2-2|TRBV2
TGTGCCAGCAGGGTAGGTCACACGGACACCGGGGAGCTGTTTTTT
CASRVGHTDTGELFF
>-|-|TRBJ2-1|TRBV4-1
TGCGCCAGCAGCCCTGACAGCTCCTACAATGAGCAGTTCTTC
CASSPDSSYNEQFF
>-|-|TRBJ1-3|TRBV20-1
TGCAGTGCCAACGGGGGGAACACCATATATTTT
CSANGGNTIYF
>TRBD1|-|TRBJ1-2|TRBV9
TGTGCCAGCAGCGTAGGGGGGTCAGGGGGCCCGAACACCTTC
CASSVGGSGGPNTF
>-|-|TRBJ1-2|TRBV25-1
TGTGCCAGCAGTGAATTATGGCGTCAGGGCGATGGCTACACCTTC
CASSELWRQGDGYTF
>-|few|TRBJ1-2|TRBV19
TGTGCCAGCTGCCCGGGACCGACCTTGTCGGGCTACACCTTC
CASCPGPTLSGYTF
>-|-|TRBJ2-7|TRBV7-9
TGTGCCAGCAGCGAGACCTACGAGCAGTACTTC
CASSETYEQYF
>-|few|TRBJ2-5|TRBV11-2
TGTGCCAGCAGCTTAGATCGGACAATTGAGTACTTC
CASSLDRTIEYF
>TRBD1|few|TRBJ1-4|TRBV5-6
TGTGCCAGCAGCTTGAGTCCCGGGACAGGGCGCGAAAAACTGTTTTTT
CASSLSPGTGREKLFF
>-|-|TRBJ2-1|TRBV5-1
TGCGCCAGCAGCCGGACCAACAATGAGCGGTTCTTC
CASSRTNNERFF
>-|-|TRBJ1-1|TRBV19
TGTGCCAGTAGTATATTAGCCTCCGGAGCTTTCTTT
CASSILASGAFF
>-|-|TRBJ1-1|TRBV5-8
TGTGCCAGCAGCTCTGGCCAGCGGGGGCGAGACACTGAAGCTTTCTTT
CASSSGQRGRDTEAFF